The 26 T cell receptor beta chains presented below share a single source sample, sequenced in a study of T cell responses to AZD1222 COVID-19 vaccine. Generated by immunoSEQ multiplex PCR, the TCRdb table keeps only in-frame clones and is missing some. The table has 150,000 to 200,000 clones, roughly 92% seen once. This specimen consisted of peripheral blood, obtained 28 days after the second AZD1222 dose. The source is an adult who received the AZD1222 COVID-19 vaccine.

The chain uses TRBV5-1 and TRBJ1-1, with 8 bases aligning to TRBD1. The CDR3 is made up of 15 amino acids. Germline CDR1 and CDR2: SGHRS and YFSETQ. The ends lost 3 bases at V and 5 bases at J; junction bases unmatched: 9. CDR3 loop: CASSSVQGVGTEAFF. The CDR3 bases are TGCGCCAGCAGCTCAGTACAGGGGGTTGGAACTGAAGCTTTCTTT.

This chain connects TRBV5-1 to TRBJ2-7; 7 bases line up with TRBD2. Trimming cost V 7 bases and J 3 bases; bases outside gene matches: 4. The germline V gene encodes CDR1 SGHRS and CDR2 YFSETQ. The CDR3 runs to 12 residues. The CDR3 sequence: CASRGVFYEQYF. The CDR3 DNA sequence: TGCGCCAGCCGGGGGGTCTTCTACGAGCAGTACTTC.

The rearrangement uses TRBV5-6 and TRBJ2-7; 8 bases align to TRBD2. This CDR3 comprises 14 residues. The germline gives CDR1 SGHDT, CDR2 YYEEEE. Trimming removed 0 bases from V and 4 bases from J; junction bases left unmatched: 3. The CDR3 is CASSLGAGAYEQYF. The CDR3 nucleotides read TGTGCCAGCAGCTTGGGAGCGGGAGCGTACGAGCAGTACTTC.

The CDR3 protein is CASSEGVSNQPQHF. The CDR3, as DNA: TGTGCCAGCAGTGAAGGTGTGAGCAATCAGCCCCAGCATTTT. This sequence joins TRBV2 and TRBJ1-5; D unclear. The germline V gene has CDR1 SNHLY and CDR2 FYNNEI. The CDR3 is 14 amino acids. The V end was cut by 1 base, the J end by 1 base, with 5 bases between.

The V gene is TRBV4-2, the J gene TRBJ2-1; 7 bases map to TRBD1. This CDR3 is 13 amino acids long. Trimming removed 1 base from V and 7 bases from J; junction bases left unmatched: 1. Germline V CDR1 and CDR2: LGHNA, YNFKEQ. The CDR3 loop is CASSQATGNEQFF. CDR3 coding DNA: TGTGCCAGCAGCCAAGCGACAGGGAATGAGCAGTTCTTC.

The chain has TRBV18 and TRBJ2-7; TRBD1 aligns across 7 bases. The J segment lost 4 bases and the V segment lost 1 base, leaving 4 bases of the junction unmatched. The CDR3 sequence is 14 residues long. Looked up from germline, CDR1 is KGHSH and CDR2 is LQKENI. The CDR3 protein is CASSPLQGWYEQYF. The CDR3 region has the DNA TGTGCCAGCTCACCACTACAGGGGTGGTACGAGCAGTACTTC.

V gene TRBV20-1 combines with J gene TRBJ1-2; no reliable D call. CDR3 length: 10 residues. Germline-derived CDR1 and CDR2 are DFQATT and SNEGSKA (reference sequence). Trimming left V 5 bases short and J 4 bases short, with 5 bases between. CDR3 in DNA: TGCAGTGCTGACCTCTATGGCTACACCTTC. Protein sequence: CSADLYGYTF.

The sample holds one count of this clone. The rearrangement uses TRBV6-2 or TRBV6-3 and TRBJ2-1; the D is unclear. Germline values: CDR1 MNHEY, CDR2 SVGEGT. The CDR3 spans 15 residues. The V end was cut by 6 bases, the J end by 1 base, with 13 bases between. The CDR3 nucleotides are TGTGCCAGCAGCTCAGCCAGCGCTTCCTACAATGAGCAGTTCTTC. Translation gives CASSSASASYNEQFF.

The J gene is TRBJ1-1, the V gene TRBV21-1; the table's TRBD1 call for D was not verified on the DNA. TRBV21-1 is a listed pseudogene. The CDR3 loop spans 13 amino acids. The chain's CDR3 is CARPLGALPVAFF. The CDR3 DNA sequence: TGTGCCCGTCCCCTAGGGGCCCTACCTGTAGCTTTCTTT.

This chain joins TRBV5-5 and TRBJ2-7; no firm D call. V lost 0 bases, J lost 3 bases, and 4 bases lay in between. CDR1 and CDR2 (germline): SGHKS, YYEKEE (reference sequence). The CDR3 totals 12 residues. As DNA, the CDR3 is TGTGCCAGCAGCTTGGGGGGCTACGAGCAGTACTTC. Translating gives CASSLGGYEQYF.

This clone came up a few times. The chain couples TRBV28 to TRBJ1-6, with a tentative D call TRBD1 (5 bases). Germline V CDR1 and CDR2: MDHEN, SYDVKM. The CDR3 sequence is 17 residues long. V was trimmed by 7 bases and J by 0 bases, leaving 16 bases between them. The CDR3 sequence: CASNYNRMSSYNSPLHF. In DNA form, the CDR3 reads TGTGCCAGCAATTATAACAGGATGAGCTCCTATAATTCACCCCTCCACTTT.

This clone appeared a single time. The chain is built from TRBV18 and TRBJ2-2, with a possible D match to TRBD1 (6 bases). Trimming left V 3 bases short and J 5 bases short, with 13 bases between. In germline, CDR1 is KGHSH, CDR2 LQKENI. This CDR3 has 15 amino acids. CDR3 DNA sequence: TGTGCCAGCTCACCGGGTGGGGGCCAGACCGGGGAGCTGTTTTTT. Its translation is CASSPGGGQTGELFF.

The CDR3 here is CASSSTGFTDTQYF. The CDR3 nucleotides read TGTGCCAGCAGCTCGACAGGGTTCACAGATACGCAGTATTTT. The chain combines TRBV7-2 with TRBJ2-3, with 7 bases that match TRBD1. CDR3 length equals 14 residues. V lost 4 bases and J lost 2; bases outside the gene matches: 3. The germline V gene encodes CDR1 SGHTA and CDR2 FQGNSA. The variable domain in full, with the rest retrieved from reference TRBV7-2 and TRBJ2-3, is GAGVSQSPSNKVTEKGKDVELRCDPISGHTALYWYRQSLGQGLEFLIYFQGNSAPDKSGLPSDRFSAERTGGSVSTLTIQRTQQEDSAVYLCASSSTGFTDTQYFGPGTRLTVL.

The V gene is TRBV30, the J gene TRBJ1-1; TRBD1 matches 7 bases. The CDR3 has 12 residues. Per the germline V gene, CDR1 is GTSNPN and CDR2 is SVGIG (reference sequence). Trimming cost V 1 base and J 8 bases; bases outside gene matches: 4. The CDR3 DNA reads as TGTGCCTGGAGTGGTGGGACAGAGGAAGCTTTCTTT. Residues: CAWSGGTEEAFF.

CDR3 region: CASSTPKTGNTIYF. The CDR3 nucleotides are TGTGCCAGCAGCACTCCTAAAACAGGAAACACCATATATTTT. J is TRBJ1-3 and V is TRBV11-2, with D unresolved. V lost 5 bases to trimming and J lost 4 bases, with 12 bases between them. Germline V gives CDR1 SGHAT, CDR2 FQNNGV. The CDR3 consists of 14 residues.

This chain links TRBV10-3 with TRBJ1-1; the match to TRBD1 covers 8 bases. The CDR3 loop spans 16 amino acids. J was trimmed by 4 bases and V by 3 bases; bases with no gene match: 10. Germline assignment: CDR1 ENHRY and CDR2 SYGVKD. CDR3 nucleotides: TGTGCCATCAGTGATCCCCAACGGACAGGGCTCACTGAAGCTTTCTTT. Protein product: CAISDPQRTGLTEAFF.

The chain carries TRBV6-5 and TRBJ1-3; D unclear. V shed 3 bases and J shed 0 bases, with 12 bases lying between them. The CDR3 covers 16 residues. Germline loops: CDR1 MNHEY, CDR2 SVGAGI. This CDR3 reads CASSYGSASSGNTIYF. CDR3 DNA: TGTGCCAGCAGTTATGGCTCAGCCAGCTCTGGAAACACCATATATTTT.

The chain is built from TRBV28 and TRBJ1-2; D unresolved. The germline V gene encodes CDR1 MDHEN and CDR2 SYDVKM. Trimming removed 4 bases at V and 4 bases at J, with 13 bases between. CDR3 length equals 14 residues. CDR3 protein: CASSSRGGPYGYTF. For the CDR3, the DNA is TGTGCCAGCAGTTCCCGGGGAGGGCCCTATGGCTACACCTTC.

CDR3: CASSSTGTGTYEQYF. The DNA of the CDR3 is TGTGCCAGCAGCTCCACCGGGACAGGGACCTACGAGCAGTACTTC. The V and J genes are TRBV7-2 and TRBJ2-7, with TRBD1 identical over 9 bases. Germline loops: CDR1 SGHTA, CDR2 FQGNSA. The CDR3 is 15 amino acids. J was trimmed by 2 bases and V by 4 bases; bases with no gene match: 6.

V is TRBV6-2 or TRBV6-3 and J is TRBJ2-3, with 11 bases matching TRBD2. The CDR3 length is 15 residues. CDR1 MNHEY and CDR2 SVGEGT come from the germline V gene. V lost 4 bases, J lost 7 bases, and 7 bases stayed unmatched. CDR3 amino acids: CASSSTSGSTNTQYF. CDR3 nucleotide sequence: TGTGCCAGCAGTTCTACTAGCGGGAGTACGAATACGCAGTATTTT.

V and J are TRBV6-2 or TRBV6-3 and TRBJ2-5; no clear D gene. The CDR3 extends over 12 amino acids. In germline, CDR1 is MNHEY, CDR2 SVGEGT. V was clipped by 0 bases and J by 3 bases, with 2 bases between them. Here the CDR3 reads CASSYSEETQYF. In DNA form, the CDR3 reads TGTGCCAGCAGTTACTCTGAAGAGACCCAGTACTTC.

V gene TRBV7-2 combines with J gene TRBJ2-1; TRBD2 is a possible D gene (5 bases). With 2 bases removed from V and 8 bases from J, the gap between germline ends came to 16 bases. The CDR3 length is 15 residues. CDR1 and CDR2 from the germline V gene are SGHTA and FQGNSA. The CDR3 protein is CASSLTSGPRDEQFF. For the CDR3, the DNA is TGTGCCAGCAGCTTAACTAGTGGGCCCCGCGATGAGCAGTTCTTC.

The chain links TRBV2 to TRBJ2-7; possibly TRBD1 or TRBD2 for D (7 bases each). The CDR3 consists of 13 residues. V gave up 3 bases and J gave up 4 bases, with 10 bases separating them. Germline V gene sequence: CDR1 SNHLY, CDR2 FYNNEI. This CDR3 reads CASSDQGGYEQYF. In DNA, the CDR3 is TGTGCCAGCAGTGATCAGGGGGGGTACGAGCAGTACTTC.

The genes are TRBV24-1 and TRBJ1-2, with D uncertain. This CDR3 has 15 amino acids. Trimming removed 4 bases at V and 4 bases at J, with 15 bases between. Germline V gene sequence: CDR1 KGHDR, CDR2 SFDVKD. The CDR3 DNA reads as TGTGCCACCAGTGACCCGACCCAGGCCGGCTATGGCTACACCTTC. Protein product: CATSDPTQAGYGYTF.

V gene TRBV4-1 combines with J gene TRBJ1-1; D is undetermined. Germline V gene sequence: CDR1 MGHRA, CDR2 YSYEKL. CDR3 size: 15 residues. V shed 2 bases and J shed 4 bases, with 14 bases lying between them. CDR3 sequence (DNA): TGCGCCAGCAGCCAACCAACAGAGATTGGCACTGAAGCTTTCTTT. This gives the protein CASSQPTEIGTEAFF.

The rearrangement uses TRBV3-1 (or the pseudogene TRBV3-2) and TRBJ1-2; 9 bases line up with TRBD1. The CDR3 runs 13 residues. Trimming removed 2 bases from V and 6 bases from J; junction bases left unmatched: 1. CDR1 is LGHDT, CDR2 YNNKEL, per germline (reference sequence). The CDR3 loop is CASSQRTGDGYTF. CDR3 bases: TGTGCCAGCAGCCAAAGGACAGGGGATGGCTACACCTTC.